Included here is one T cell receptor beta chain sequence, with context. No antigen is known for it. Assay: immunoSEQ multiplex PCR; the TCRdb copy retains only in-frame clones and omits some. The sample holds tens of thousands of clones, around 90% seen once. The CDR3 consists of 11 residues. V was cut by 4 bases and J by 8 bases, with 6 bases left in between. Pooled samples include second doses given at about 4 or 12 weeks. This sample is part of a study of T cell responses to AZD1222 COVID-19 vaccine. Regarding the study as a whole: CD4 TCRs covered the whole spike, strongest at regions 160-218 and 743-854. Close to half of spike-specific TCRs reportedly recognize unmutated variant regions. Breadth and depth of Spike-specific TCRs rose after two AZD1222 doses.

The sample here was peripheral blood, taken 28 days after the second AZD1222 dose. The chain recombines TRBV23-1 with TRBJ1-3; D not certain. TRBV23-1 is flagged as an ORF with uncertain function. The sequence was obtained from an adult who received the AZD1222 COVID-19 vaccine. CDR3 sequence (DNA): TGCGCCAGCAGTCCCGGGGACACCATATATTTT. Protein sequence: CASSPGDTIYF.